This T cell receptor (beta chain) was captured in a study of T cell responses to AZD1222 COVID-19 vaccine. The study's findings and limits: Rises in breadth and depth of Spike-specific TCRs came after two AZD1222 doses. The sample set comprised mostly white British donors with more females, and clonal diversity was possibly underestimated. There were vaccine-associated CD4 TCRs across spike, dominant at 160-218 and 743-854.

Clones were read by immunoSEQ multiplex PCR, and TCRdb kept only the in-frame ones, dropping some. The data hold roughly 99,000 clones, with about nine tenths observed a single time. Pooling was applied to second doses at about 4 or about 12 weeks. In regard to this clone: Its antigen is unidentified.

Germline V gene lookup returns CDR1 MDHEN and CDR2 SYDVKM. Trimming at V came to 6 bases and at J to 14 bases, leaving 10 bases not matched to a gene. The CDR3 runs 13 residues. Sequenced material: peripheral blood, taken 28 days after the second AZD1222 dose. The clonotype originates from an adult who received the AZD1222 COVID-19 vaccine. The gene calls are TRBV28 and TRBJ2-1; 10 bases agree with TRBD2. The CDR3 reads CASSPLTSGDEFF. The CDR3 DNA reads TGTGCCAGCAGCCCACTAACTAGCGGGGATGAGTTCTTC.